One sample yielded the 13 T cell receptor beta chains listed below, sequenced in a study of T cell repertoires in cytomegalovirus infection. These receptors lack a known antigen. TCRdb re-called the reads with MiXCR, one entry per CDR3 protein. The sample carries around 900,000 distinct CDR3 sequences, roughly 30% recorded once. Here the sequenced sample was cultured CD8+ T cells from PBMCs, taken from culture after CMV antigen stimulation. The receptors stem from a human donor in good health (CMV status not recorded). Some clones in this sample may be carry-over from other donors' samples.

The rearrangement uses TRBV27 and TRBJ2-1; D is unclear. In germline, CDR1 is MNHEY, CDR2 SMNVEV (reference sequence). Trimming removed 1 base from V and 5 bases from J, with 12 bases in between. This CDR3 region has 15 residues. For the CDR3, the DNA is TGTGCCAGCAGTTTATACTTCGAGCCAAACAATGAGCAGTTCTTC. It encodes CASSLYFEPNNEQFF.

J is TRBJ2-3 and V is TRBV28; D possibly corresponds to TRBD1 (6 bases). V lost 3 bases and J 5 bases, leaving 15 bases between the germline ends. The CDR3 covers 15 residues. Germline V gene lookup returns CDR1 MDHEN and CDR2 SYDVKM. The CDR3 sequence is CASSLGATRGDTQYF. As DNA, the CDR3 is TGTGCCAGCAGTTTGGGCGCGACCAGGGGAGATACGCAGTATTTT.

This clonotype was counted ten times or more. CDR3 in amino acids: CASSSGTAQETQYF. The CDR3, as DNA: TGCGCCAGCAGCTCCGGGACTGCTCAAGAGACCCAGTACTTC. The chain recombines TRBV5-1 with TRBJ2-5; D perhaps matches TRBD2 (6 bases). The CDR3 is 14 residues long. Between the trimmed V and J ends, which lost 3 bases and 2 bases, there was a span of 11 bases. CDR1 is SGHRS and CDR2 is YFSETQ in the germline V gene.

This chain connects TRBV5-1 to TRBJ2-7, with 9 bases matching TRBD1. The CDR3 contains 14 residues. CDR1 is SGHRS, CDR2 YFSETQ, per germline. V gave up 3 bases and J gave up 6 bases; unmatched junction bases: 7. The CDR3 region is CASSYPGQGPEQYF. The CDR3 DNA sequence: TGCGCCAGCAGCTACCCGGGACAGGGACCCGAGCAGTACTTC.

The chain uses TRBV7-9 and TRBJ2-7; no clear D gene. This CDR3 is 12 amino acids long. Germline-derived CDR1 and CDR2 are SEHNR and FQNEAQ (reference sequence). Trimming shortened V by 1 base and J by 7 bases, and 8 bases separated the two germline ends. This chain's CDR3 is CASSLGHGEQYV. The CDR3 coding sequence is TGTGCCAGCAGCTTAGGGCACGGAGAGCAGTACGTC.

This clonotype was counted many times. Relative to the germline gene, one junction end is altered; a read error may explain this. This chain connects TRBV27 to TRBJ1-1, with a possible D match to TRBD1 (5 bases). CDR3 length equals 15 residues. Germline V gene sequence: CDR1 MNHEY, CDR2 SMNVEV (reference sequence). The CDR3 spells CASSLSGTANTEAFF. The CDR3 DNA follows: TGTGCCAGCAGCTTATCGGGGACCGCGAACACTGAAGCTTTCTTT.

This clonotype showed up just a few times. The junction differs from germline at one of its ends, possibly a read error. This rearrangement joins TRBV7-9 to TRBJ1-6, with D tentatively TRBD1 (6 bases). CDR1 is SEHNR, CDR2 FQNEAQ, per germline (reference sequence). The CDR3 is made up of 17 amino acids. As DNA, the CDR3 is TGTGTCAGCAGCTTAGGAAAAGGGGGATTCTATAATTCACCCCTCCACTTT. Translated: CVSSLGKGGFYNSPLHF.

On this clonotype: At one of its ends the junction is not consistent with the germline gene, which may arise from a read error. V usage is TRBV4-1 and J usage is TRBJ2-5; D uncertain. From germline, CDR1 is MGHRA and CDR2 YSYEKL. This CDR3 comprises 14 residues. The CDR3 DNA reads TGCGCCAACAGCCAAGATCTCGGGCCGGAGACCCAGTACTTC. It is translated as CANSQDLGPETQYF.

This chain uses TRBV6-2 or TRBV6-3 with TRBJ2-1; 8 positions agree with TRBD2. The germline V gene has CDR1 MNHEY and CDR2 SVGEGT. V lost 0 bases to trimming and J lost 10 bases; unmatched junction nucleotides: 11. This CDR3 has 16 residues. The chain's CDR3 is CASSYSSGGPFGEQFF. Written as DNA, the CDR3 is TGTGCCAGCAGTTACTCTTCGGGGGGGCCGTTCGGCGAGCAGTTCTTC.

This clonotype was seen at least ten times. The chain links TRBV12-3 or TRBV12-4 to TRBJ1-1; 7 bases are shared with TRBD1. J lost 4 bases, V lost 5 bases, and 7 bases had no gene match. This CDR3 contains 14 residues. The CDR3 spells CASSLTGRGTEAFF. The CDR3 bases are TGTGCCAGCAGTCTGACAGGGAGGGGCACTGAAGCTTTCTTT.

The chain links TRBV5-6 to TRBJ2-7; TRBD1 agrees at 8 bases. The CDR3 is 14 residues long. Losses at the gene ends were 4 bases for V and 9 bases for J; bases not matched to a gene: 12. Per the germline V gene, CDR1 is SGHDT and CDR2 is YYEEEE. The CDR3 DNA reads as TGTGCCAGCAGCCCCGGGACAGGTGGGAAAGGGCAGTACTTC. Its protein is CASSPGTGGKGQYF.

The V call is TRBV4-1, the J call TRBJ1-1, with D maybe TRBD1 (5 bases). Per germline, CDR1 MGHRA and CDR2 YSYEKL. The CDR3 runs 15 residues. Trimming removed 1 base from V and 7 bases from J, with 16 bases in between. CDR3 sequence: CASSQVSGPEGEAFF. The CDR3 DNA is TGCGCCAGCAGCCAAGTATCGGGACCGGAAGGTGAAGCTTTCTTT.

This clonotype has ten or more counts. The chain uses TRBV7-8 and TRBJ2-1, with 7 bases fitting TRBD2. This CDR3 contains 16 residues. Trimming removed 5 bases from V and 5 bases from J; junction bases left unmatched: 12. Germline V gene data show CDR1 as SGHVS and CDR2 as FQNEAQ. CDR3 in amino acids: CASSVGGWGGDNEQFF. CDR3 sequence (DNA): TGTGCCAGCAGCGTAGGAGGGTGGGGGGGAGACAATGAGCAGTTCTTC.